These 27 T cell receptor beta chains were all obtained from the same sample, sequenced in a study of CD8 T cells in ankylosing spondylitis. One entry per CDR3 protein, called by TCRdb with MiXCR from the 5' RACE reads. This repertoire shows 200,000 to 300,000 distinct CDR3 sequences, about 10% found once; its top ten account for less than 7.5%. Sequenced sample: blood, either unsorted or a sorted T cell fraction (not recorded which). The receptor set was obtained from a male donor with ankylosing spondylitis or in good health (not recorded which).

This clonotype was detected many times. The chain has TRBV10-2 and TRBJ2-1; D assignment may be TRBD1 or TRBD2 (5 bases each). The ends were cut back, 3 bases at V and 0 bases at J, with 18 bases in the middle. Germline values: CDR1 WSHSY, CDR2 SAAADI. The CDR3 spans 18 residues. For the CDR3, the DNA is TGCGCCAGCAGTGATGGGGGAAGGAACCTAAGCTCCTACAATGAGCAGTTCTTC. Amino acids: CASSDGGRNLSSYNEQFF.

This clonotype appeared many times. V is TRBV12-3 or TRBV12-4 and J is TRBJ2-1; TRBD2 might be the D (5 bases). The CDR3 spans 11 residues. Trimming pared 10 bases from V and 7 bases from J, leaving 11 bases between. CDR3 in DNA: TGTGCCAACAGACTAAAAAATGAGCAGTTCTTC. This encodes CANRLKNEQFF.

This clonotype was counted many times. The gene calls are TRBV5-1 and TRBJ2-1; 11 bases map to TRBD2. The CDR3 spans 15 residues. V lost 1 base to trimming and J lost 3 bases; unmatched junction nucleotides: 0. The germline V gene encodes CDR1 SGHRS and CDR2 YFSETQ. The CDR3 here is CASSLTSGSYNEQFF. CDR3 DNA sequence: TGCGCCAGCAGCTTGACTAGCGGGAGCTACAATGAGCAGTTCTTC.

V and J are TRBV7-9 and TRBJ2-1; the D is unclear. Germline V gene lookup returns CDR1 SEHNR and CDR2 FQNEAQ (reference sequence). V lost 7 bases and J 4 bases, leaving 8 bases between the germline ends. The CDR3 has 12 residues. The CDR3 coding sequence is TGTGCCAGCACCCTTGGATACAATGAGCAGTTCTTC. Protein sequence: CASTLGYNEQFF.

This clonotype was counted many times. This chain uses TRBV7-8 with TRBJ2-2; 7 bases align to TRBD1. V trimming: 1 base; J trimming: 6 bases; junction bases outside the gene matches: 11. CDR1 and CDR2 (germline): SGHVS, FQNEAQ. The CDR3 is made up of 17 amino acids. The CDR3 here is CASSLGLDRDTPGELFF. For the CDR3, the DNA is TGTGCCAGCAGCTTAGGGTTAGACAGGGATACGCCCGGGGAGCTGTTTTTT.

This clonotype was detected only once. This clone may be a read error of a much larger clone one base away. V gene TRBV5-6 combines with J gene TRBJ1-1; D remains ambiguous. The CDR3 loop spans 14 amino acids. In germline, CDR1 is SGHDT, CDR2 YYEEEE. CDR3 amino acids: CASSFLAGNTAAFF. Written as DNA, the CDR3 is TGTGCCAGCAGCTTTCTAGCGGGGAACACTGCAGCTTTCTTT.

The V call is TRBV5-1, the J call TRBJ2-2; unclear D gene. The CDR3 consists of 13 residues. The ends were cut back, 1 base at V and 9 bases at J, with 10 bases in the middle. Germline-derived CDR1 and CDR2 are SGHRS and YFSETQ. This CDR3 reads CASSLLGHRELFF. CDR3 sequence (DNA): TGCGCCAGCAGCTTGCTAGGTCACCGGGAGCTGTTTTTT.

The chain carries TRBV20-1 and TRBJ1-1, with TRBD1 as a possible D gene (6 bases). This CDR3 has 14 residues. Per the germline V gene, CDR1 is DFQATT and CDR2 is SNEGSKA (reference sequence). Trimming removed 1 base at V and 13 bases at J, with 22 bases between. CDR3 in amino acids: CSARVPDSEVRGFF. As DNA, the CDR3 is TGCAGTGCTAGAGTCCCGGACAGCGAGGTTCGGGGTTTCTTT.

The chain joins TRBV7-9 to TRBJ1-1, with a tentative D call TRBD1 (6 bases). V was clipped by 5 bases and J by 0 bases, with 10 bases between them. The germline V gene has CDR1 SEHNR and CDR2 FQNEAQ (reference sequence). The CDR3 length is 14 residues. DNA for the CDR3: TGTGCCAGCAGCCCCCAGGGGTTGAACACTGAAGCTTTCTTT. It encodes CASSPQGLNTEAFF.

This clonotype appeared many times. In DNA form, the CDR3 reads TGTGCCAGCAGTCCGGACAGGGACCAAGAGACCCAGTACTTC. Translated: CASSPDRDQETQYF. This sequence joins TRBV12-3 or TRBV12-4 and TRBJ2-5, with 8 bases that match TRBD1. The V gene end was trimmed by 5 bases and the J gene end by 0 bases; junction bases not matched to a gene: 2. The CDR3 covers 14 residues.

This chain joins TRBV29-1 and TRBJ2-7; no definite D call. The CDR3 loop spans 15 amino acids. Trimming took 0 bases from V and 6 from J, leaving 18 bases between them. Germline-derived CDR1 and CDR2 are SQVTM and ANQGSEA. The CDR3 coding sequence is TGCAGCGTTGAAGATAGTAGGACGGCAAGAGGCGAGCAGTACTTC. Amino acid sequence: CSVEDSRTARGEQYF.

This clonotype was detected ten times or more. This chain joins TRBV6-5 and TRBJ2-6; unclear D gene. This CDR3 contains 15 residues. The germline CDR1 and CDR2 sequences are MNHEY and SVGAGI. V lost 4 bases, J lost 1 base, and 8 bases lay in between. CDR3 DNA sequence: TGTGCCAGCAGTTTAACAACTTCTGGGGCCAACGTCCTGACTTTC. Its protein is CASSLTTSGANVLTF.

Many counts were recorded for this clonotype. The chain is built from TRBV5-1 and TRBJ2-1; TRBD2 agrees at 7 bases. The V and J ends lost 1 base and 4 bases, in that order; junction bases with no gene match: 8. This CDR3 is built from 16 residues. Germline V lookup: CDR1 SGHRS, CDR2 YFSETQ. CDR3 sequence: CASSLYGAGEYNEQFF. The CDR3 region has the DNA TGCGCCAGCAGCTTGTATGGCGCGGGAGAGTACAATGAGCAGTTCTTC.

This clonotype was seen ten or more times. This chain joins TRBV7-3 and TRBJ1-2; TRBD1 aligns across 8 bases. This CDR3 region has 19 residues. Germline loops: CDR1 SGHTA, CDR2 FQGTGA. V dropped 6 bases and J dropped 3; count of bases not matched to a gene: 21. The CDR3 is CASRPIISRTGSLHYGYTF. Written as DNA, the CDR3 is TGTGCCAGCAGACCAATTATTTCCCGGACAGGGTCCCTTCACTATGGCTACACCTTC.

This clonotype came up many times. The chain is built from TRBV5-1 and TRBJ1-5; D may be TRBD1 (6 bases). V was trimmed by 2 bases and J by 0 bases, leaving 9 bases between them. CDR1 is SGHRS, CDR2 YFSETQ, per germline. The CDR3 is 15 residues long. Written as DNA, the CDR3 is TGCGCCAGCAGCTTCTCAGGGGCTAGCAATCAGCCCCAGCATTTT. It encodes CASSFSGASNQPQHF.

The sample holds a few counts of this clonotype. The rearrangement links TRBV29-1 to TRBJ2-4; no firm D call. The length of the CDR3 is 12 residues. Germline lookup yields CDR1 SQVTM and CDR2 ANQGSEA. V was clipped by 1 base and J by 3 bases, with 4 bases between them. The CDR3 protein is CSVEAGKNIQYF. The CDR3 nucleotides read TGCAGCGTTGAAGCAGGCAAAAACATTCAGTACTTC. The full variable domain, in which reference TRBV29-1 and TRBJ2-4 provide the parts outside the CDR3, is SAVISQKPSRDICQRGTSLTIQCQVDSQVTMMFWYRQQPGQSLTLIATANQGSEATYESGFVIDKFPISRPNLTFSTLTVSNMSPEDSSIYLCSVEAGKNIQYFGAGTRLSVL.

The V call is TRBV11-3, the J call TRBJ1-1; D not certain. Germline values: CDR1 SGHNT, CDR2 YENEEA. The length of the CDR3 is 12 residues. Trimming cost V 5 bases and J 7 bases, with 11 bases left between them. The CDR3 sequence: CASSRDGLEAFF. CDR3 DNA: TGTGCCAGCAGCCGCGACGGGCTTGAAGCTTTCTTT.

Note on this clonotype: A junction end diverges from the germline sequence, so it may reflect a read error. The V call is TRBV7-6, the J call TRBJ2-3; D may be TRBD1 or TRBD2 (6 bases each). This CDR3 has 19 amino acids. Germline assignment: CDR1 SGHVS and CDR2 FNYEAQ. The CDR3, as DNA: TGTGCCAGCAGCTTAAAGGGGACACGACTAGGGAATAGCAGAGATACGCAGTATTTT. This gives the protein CASSLKGTRLGNSRDTQYF. Full variable domain (remainder filled in from reference TRBV7-6 and TRBJ2-3): GAGVSQSPRYKVTKRGQDVALRCDPISGHVSLYWYRQALGQGPEFLTYFNYEAQQDKSGLPNDRFSAERPEGSISTLTIQRTEQRDSAMYRCASSLKGTRLGNSRDTQYFGPGTRLTVL.

This clonotype was counted ten times or more. This chain connects TRBV12-3 or TRBV12-4 to TRBJ1-5; D possibly corresponds to TRBD1 (5 bases). The CDR3 extends over 13 amino acids. Trimming removed 5 bases at V and 6 bases at J, with 11 bases between. The CDR3 sequence: CASSRTGPQPQHF. The CDR3 DNA is TGTGCCAGCAGTCGGACGGGGCCTCAGCCCCAGCATTTT.

In its sample, this clonotype was seen many times. V is TRBV5-1 and J is TRBJ2-3; D gene ambiguous. The CDR3 is 17 residues long. The germline CDR1 and CDR2 sequences are SGHRS and YFSETQ. V was cut by 4 bases and J by 4 bases, with 22 bases left in between. Here the CDR3 DNA reads TGCGCCAGCAGCGTGGGAAGGTCGACCTTGCTCGCAGATACGCAGTATTTT. Translating gives CASSVGRSTLLADTQYF.

This clonotype has ten or more counts. V is TRBV20-1 and J is TRBJ2-3; 10 bases fit TRBD2. The CDR3 spans 13 residues. Germline V gene sequence: CDR1 DFQATT, CDR2 SNEGSKA (reference sequence). The J segment lost 7 bases and the V segment lost 2 bases, leaving 3 bases of the junction unmatched. The CDR3 DNA reads TGCAGTGCTAGACTAGCGGGAGAACATACGCAGTATTTT. Translating gives CSARLAGEHTQYF.

This clonotype has a count of ten or more. The chain joins TRBV28 to TRBJ1-2; D is undetermined. CDR1 and CDR2 (germline): MDHEN, SYDVKM. Trimming pared 4 bases from V and 1 base from J, leaving 13 bases between. The CDR3 length is 15 residues. CDR3 amino acids: CASSSVGGINYGYTF. Here the CDR3 DNA reads TGTGCCAGCAGTTCTGTGGGAGGGATTAACTATGGCTACACCTTC.

This clonotype showed up many times. The V and J genes are TRBV12-3 or TRBV12-4 and TRBJ1-2; D gene unclear. V lost 4 bases and J 2 bases, leaving 8 bases between the germline ends. This CDR3 is built from 13 residues. CDR3 region: CASSWEGNYGYTF. The CDR3 DNA reads as TGTGCCAGCAGTTGGGAGGGAAACTATGGCTACACCTTC.

The rearrangement uses TRBV28 and TRBJ2-7; D gene ambiguous. This CDR3 contains 12 residues. Per germline, CDR1 MDHEN and CDR2 SYDVKM. With 10 bases removed from V and 10 bases from J, the gap between germline ends came to 20 bases. CDR3 loop: CATSGANNRQYF. DNA for the CDR3: TGTGCCACTTCCGGAGCCAACAATCGACAGTACTTC.

The V and J genes are TRBV7-9 and TRBJ1-1, with 7 bases fitting TRBD1. V shed 6 bases and J 4 bases; nucleotides not matched to a gene: 14. Germline V gene data show CDR1 as SEHNR and CDR2 as FQNEAQ (reference sequence). The CDR3 is 16 amino acids. The CDR3: CASSPDRFVLSTEAFF. DNA for the CDR3: TGTGCCAGCAGTCCGGACAGGTTTGTGTTGAGCACTGAAGCTTTCTTT.

The DNA of the CDR3 is TGTGCCAGCAGCTTAGGTCCGACGAACTACGAGCAGTACTTC. The encoded protein is CASSLGPTNYEQYF. This chain connects TRBV7-2 to TRBJ2-7; D remains unclear. Trimming pared 1 base from V and 3 bases from J, leaving 10 bases between. Germline V gene data show CDR1 as SGHTA and CDR2 as FQGNSA. This CDR3 is built from 14 residues.

This clonotype was seen many times. The chain employs TRBV20-1 and TRBJ2-7, with 7 bases identical to TRBD2. V lost 6 bases and J lost 6; bases outside the gene matches: 17. Germline-derived CDR1 and CDR2 are DFQATT and SNEGSKA (reference sequence). This CDR3 is 15 amino acids long. This chain's CDR3 is CSAGWEGFDVGEQYF. The CDR3 nucleotides are TGCAGTGCCGGATGGGAGGGATTCGACGTTGGCGAGCAGTACTTC.